This TCR beta chain was identified in a study of shared clonotypes between healthy human individuals. Positive CCR7 selection of CD45RO-negative cells yielded the naive CD8 cells, and terminally differentiated effector memory CD45RA+ cells were excluded. Data came from immunoSEQ multiplex PCR; TCRdb stores just in-frame clones and leaves some out. Of roughly 770,000 clones in the sample, around 96% were seen once. The germline CDR1 and CDR2 sequences are SGHDT and YYEEEE. CDR3 length: 16 amino acids. V was clipped by 2 bases and J by 3 bases; unmatched bases: 6. The genes are TRBV5-6 and TRBJ1-4; 8 nucleotides match TRBD1. Material for sequencing was naive CD8+ T cells sorted from blood. The TCR comes from a man under 40 in good health. The CDR3 DNA reads as TGTGCCAGCAGCTTATACGACAGGGGTGCTAATGAAAAACTGTTTTTT. It codes for CASSLYDRGANEKLFF.